What follows describes a single T cell receptor (beta chain). There are many counts of this clonotype. Its target antigen remains unknown. No base quality values were provided; no much bigger clone lies one nucleotide off. The library was generated by 5' RACE. The run used an Illumina HiSeq 2500. A second PCR of about 6 to 11 cycles was run with a J-beta primer mix and a sample-barcoded 5' primer. Each TCR beta cDNA molecule received a unique molecular identifier from a template-switch 5' adaptor carrying 12 random nucleotides. Each sample yielded at least 2.5 million CDR3-containing paired-end reads. The Mint cDNA synthesis kit, primed by a TRBC-specific oligonucleotide, was used to synthesize first-strand cDNA from all RNA. After uracil-DNA glycosylase treatment, a first 18-cycle PCR used universal primers M1SS and BC2_uni_R on all cDNA. The study's processing was this. For normalization, 1 million high-quality reads were randomly selected from each sample, with every read carrying a distinct molecular identifier. Reads sharing molecular identifiers were discarded rather than binned into consensus sequences. MiTCR, run with a Q25 quality threshold and the strictest error-elimination algorithm, handled CDR3 identification, clonotype clustering and error correction. Lower-bound total TCR beta diversity was estimated with a nonparametric unseen species model using Euler transformation. TCRdb trimmed public reads at Q25 via fastp, called clones via MiXCR and kept in-frame beta chains. Identical CDR3 protein sequences are pooled into one entry, listed with their most common genes and DNA. TCRdb, not the authors, supplied the V and J calls. Counted in this sample were about 930,000 distinct CDR3 sequences; almost 30% of them appeared once. The ten largest account for 10% of the sample.

This sample stems from a study of blood T cells in healthy people across ages (dated by TCRdb to between 2014 and 2016). Notes on the research overall: In model experiments, roughly one uniquely barcoded TCR beta cDNA molecule per two T cells was captured by template switching. Using deep sequencing normalized with unique cDNA molecular identifiers, the study measured how TCR beta repertoire diversity changes with age. Four age groups were formed from the donors: young (average roughly 15 years), middle-aged (approximately 40), aged (under 70) and long-lived (about 80). Using the same blood draw, the study looked at two additional independent replicas of 1 million unique cDNA reads for two donors, one aged 18 to 30 and the other aged 80 or older.

Study-level results and caveats: Total diversity estimates from one million sequenced T cells were considered lower bounds and underestimates. Because profiling used bulk unsorted PBMCs, naive and antigen-experienced compartments could not be compared conclusively. The percentage of naive T cells measured by flow cytometry correlated strongly with observed TCR beta diversity. Donor CMV infection status was unknown, potentially confounding age-related changes in expanded clonotypes. The long-lived group showed more naive CD4+ T cells, fewer expanded clones and increased TCR diversity than the aged group, suggesting age selection. Observed TCR beta diversity per million T cells fell roughly linearly with age, and a significant reduction was already apparent by age around 36.

The donors were roughly 40 Caucasian individuals from Russia, aged about 6 to 100 years, who were systemically healthy. Each donor gave about 9.8 milliliters of peripheral blood, drawn into EDTA-treated Vacutainer tubes. PBMCs were isolated by Ficoll-Paque density-gradient centrifugation, with at least 6 million obtained per sample. Trizol reagent was used to extract total RNA from the PBMCs, yielding at least 5.5 micrograms per sample. For every donor, flow cytometry on a PBMC aliquot measured the percentage of naive CD45RAhigh/CD27high T cells. Its CDR3 holds 15 amino acids, cysteine through phenylalanine. CDR3 DNA is the only sequence kept; it has 45 bases, read in frame from the first base. The germline V gene sets CDR1 to LGHNA and CDR2 to YSLEER. Between the V and J ends, shortened by 1 base and 1 base respectively, the junction contains 11 bases. These data also featured in a second study, about T cells of mothers and their children. The second publication reports: The donors were nine systemically healthy Caucasian individuals, made up of three mothers and their six children. cDNA synthesis consumed the entire amount of extracted RNA, loaded at around 1.5 ug RNA in each 15 ul reaction. In the second PCR, the M1S primer introduced both the sample barcodes and 2-4 random nucleotides. Over 8 million TCR beta CDR3 reads came from each mother, compared with approximately 3.1 million reads from each child. Thymic selection shapes the output of TCR recombination in a similar way in related and unrelated pairs, and inherited differences have a minor effect. Normalized repertoire overlap was always slightly but never significantly higher in related than unrelated mother-child pairs. Persistent microchimeric T cell clones were not detected, at a sensitivity of 85 to 100 clones per million clonotypes. The study used deep NGS to compare TCR beta repertoires of mothers and children, seeking features distinguishing related mother-child pairs from unrelated individuals. Mothers averaged around 40 +/- 4 years of age and children averaged about 10 +/- 4 years. After adapter ligation was performed with NEBNext reagents, the libraries were sequenced on an Illumina HiSeq 2000 with 100+100 nt paired-end reads. To prevent cross-contamination, the mother and child libraries were prepared a month apart and were sequenced in separate runs. For each donor, somewhere between roughly 500,000 and 2,100,000 distinct TCR beta clonotypes were identified. Naive TCR beta clonotypes were estimated from low-frequency clonotypes matched to each donor's FACS-determined naive share, without sorting.

This sequence was found in a woman aged 40 to 49 in good health. The sequenced material came from blood. The rearranged chain carries TRBV4-3 and TRBJ2-7; no D gene call is confident. The nucleotide sequence reads as follows: TGCGCCAGCAGCCAAGCCCCGGATCCTTCCTACGAGCAGTACTTC. Translated, it gives CASSQAPDPSYEQYF.